This is a list of T cell receptor beta chains from one sample in a study of T cell repertoires in cytomegalovirus infection. TCRdb re-called the reads with MiXCR, one entry per CDR3 protein. This sample has about 770,000 distinct CDR3 sequences, with roughly 28% found just once. Antigens for these TCRs are unknown. Sequenced here: cultured CD8+ T cells from PBMCs, sampled from culture after CMV antigen stimulation. These receptors came from a human donor in good health (CMV status not recorded). Some clones in this sample may be carry-over from other donors' samples. Each CDR3 is given with its conserved first and last residue. Each record gives: V gene, D gene, clone size, J gene, CDR3 protein, CDR3 DNA. The D gene is left open where the match is weak. Rows give clone size only sometimes, using once, few, many, or a class for an expanded clone.

V gene: TRBV19; D gene: .; clone size: .; J gene: TRBJ2-1; CDR3 protein: CASSIGGIEYNEQFF; CDR3 DNA: TGTGCCAGTAGTATTGGGGGAATCGAATACAATGAGCAGTTCTTC
V gene: TRBV7-9; D gene: .; clone size: many; J gene: TRBJ2-1; CDR3 protein: CASSSGLRSYNEQFF; CDR3 DNA: TGTGCCAGCAGTTCAGGACTTCGCTCCTACAATGAGCAGTTCTTC
V gene: TRBV7-9; D gene: .; clone size: .; J gene: TRBJ2-1; CDR3 protein: CATEKGRDEQFF; CDR3 DNA: TGTGCCACGGAGAAGGGGCGCGATGAGCAGTTCTTC
V gene: TRBV12-3/TRBV12-4; D gene: .; clone size: .; J gene: TRBJ2-1; CDR3 protein: CASSFASEQFF; CDR3 DNA: TGTGCCAGCAGTTTTGCCTCCGAGCAGTTCTTC
V gene: TRBV10-3; D gene: TRBD1; clone size: .; J gene: TRBJ1-2; CDR3 protein: CAIRVSHWTGNYGYTF; CDR3 DNA: TGTGCCATCAGAGTTTCCCATTGGACAGGGAACTATGGCTACACCTTC
V gene: TRBV28; D gene: TRBD1; clone size: .; J gene: TRBJ1-2; CDR3 protein: CASRGQDNYGYTF; CDR3 DNA: TGTGCCAGCAGGGGACAGGACAACTATGGCTACACCTTC
V gene: TRBV7-9; D gene: .; clone size: few; J gene: TRBJ2-7; CDR3 protein: CASSPGDKGDEQYF; CDR3 DNA: TGTGCCAGCAGCCCCGGAGATAAGGGTGACGAGCAGTACTTC
V gene: TRBV7-9; D gene: .; clone size: .; J gene: TRBJ2-3; CDR3 protein: CASTPPDTQYF; CDR3 DNA: TGTGCCAGCACCCCACCAGATACGCAGTATTTT
V gene: TRBV12-3/TRBV12-4; D gene: TRBD2; clone size: .; J gene: TRBJ2-7; CDR3 protein: CASTPGAGGEQYF; CDR3 DNA: TGTGCCAGCACCCCAGGGGCGGGGGGGGAGCAGTACTTC
V gene: TRBV2; D gene: .; clone size: .; J gene: TRBJ2-1; CDR3 protein: CAIYRSGSYNEQFF; CDR3 DNA: TGTGCCATCTACAGATCCGGGTCCTACAATGAGCAGTTCTTC
V gene: TRBV6-6; D gene: .; clone size: .; J gene: TRBJ1-2; CDR3 protein: CASSSQGRRANYGYTF; CDR3 DNA: TGTGCCAGCAGTTCACAGGGACGCAGAGCTAACTATGGCTACACCTTC
V gene: TRBV29-1; D gene: .; clone size: .; J gene: TRBJ1-1; CDR3 protein: CSVKQGWTEAFF; CDR3 DNA: TGCAGCGTAAAACAGGGCTGGACTGAAGCTTTCTTT
V gene: TRBV6-2/TRBV6-3; D gene: .; clone size: .; J gene: TRBJ2-5; CDR3 protein: CASRFYLRETQYF; CDR3 DNA: TGTGCCAGCAGGTTCTACCTACGGGAGACCCAGTACTTC
V gene: TRBV28; D gene: .; clone size: few; J gene: TRBJ2-3; CDR3 protein: CASSTGDLTDTQYF; CDR3 DNA: TGTGCCAGCAGTACTGGGGACCTCACAGATACGCAGTATTTT
V gene: TRBV27; D gene: .; clone size: few; J gene: TRBJ2-2; CDR3 protein: CASSFRAQRELFF; CDR3 DNA: TGTGCCAGCAGTTTCAGGGCCCAGCGGGAGCTGTTTTTT
V gene: TRBV7-2; D gene: TRBD1; clone size: many; J gene: TRBJ2-7; CDR3 protein: CASTTRDSPYEQYF; CDR3 DNA: TGTGCCAGTACCACACGGGACAGCCCCTACGAGCAGTACTTC
V gene: TRBV7-6; D gene: TRBD1; clone size: many; J gene: TRBJ2-5; CDR3 protein: CASSRGTGQETQYF; CDR3 DNA: TGTGCCAGCAGCCGAGGGACAGGCCAAGAGACCCAGTACTTC
V gene: TRBV7-6; D gene: .; clone size: few; J gene: TRBJ2-7; CDR3 protein: CASSSASAAYEQYF; CDR3 DNA: TGTGCCAGCAGCTCGGCCTCCGCTGCCTACGAGCAGTACTTC
V gene: TRBV7-8; D gene: .; clone size: .; J gene: TRBJ1-1; CDR3 protein: CASSLPTYDRRNTEAFF; CDR3 DNA: TGTGCCAGCAGCTTACCAACCTATGACAGGAGGAACACTGAAGCTTTCTTT
V gene: TRBV7-6; D gene: .; clone size: many; J gene: TRBJ2-6; CDR3 protein: CASSFLQGEPGANVLTF; CDR3 DNA: TGTGCCAGCAGCTTCTTACAGGGCGAACCTGGGGCCAACGTCCTGACTTTC
V gene: TRBV12-3/TRBV12-4; D gene: .; clone size: few; J gene: TRBJ1-1; CDR3 protein: CASSDTQPRGLNTEAFF; CDR3 DNA: TGTGCCAGCAGCGATACACAACCGAGGGGTTTGAACACTGAAGCTTTCTTT
V gene: TRBV7-8; D gene: TRBD2; clone size: many; J gene: TRBJ2-1; CDR3 protein: CASSLIYSGGARTYNEQFF; CDR3 DNA: TGTGCCAGCAGCTTAATTTATAGCGGGGGGGCCAGAACCTACAATGAGCAGTTCTTC
V gene: TRBV3-1; D gene: TRBD1; clone size: .; J gene: TRBJ1-1; CDR3 protein: CASSRRPDRIGTEAFF; CDR3 DNA: TGTGCCAGCAGCCGCCGCCCGGACAGGATTGGGACTGAAGCTTTCTTT
V gene: TRBV18; D gene: TRBD1; clone size: .; J gene: TRBJ2-5; CDR3 protein: CASSSKSGTGDETQYF; CDR3 DNA: TGTGCCAGCTCATCAAAATCCGGGACAGGGGATGAGACCCAGTACTTC
V gene: TRBV28; D gene: TRBD2; clone size: few; J gene: TRBJ2-1; CDR3 protein: CASSLTSGGPPIYNEQFF; CDR3 DNA: TGTGCCAGCAGTCTAACTAGCGGGGGGCCACCTATTTACAATGAGCAGTTCTTC
V gene: TRBV27; D gene: .; clone size: many; J gene: TRBJ1-1; CDR3 protein: CASSPQGWEGNTEAFF; CDR3 DNA: TGTGCCAGCAGCCCCCAAGGTTGGGAGGGGAACACTGAAGCTTTCTTT
V gene: TRBV7-2; D gene: TRBD1; clone size: many; J gene: TRBJ1-1; CDR3 protein: CASRDRATEAFF; CDR3 DNA: TGTGCCAGCAGGGACAGGGCGACTGAAGCTTTCTTT
V gene: TRBV12-3/TRBV12-4; D gene: .; clone size: .; J gene: TRBJ2-1; CDR3 protein: CASSFYRHEQFF; CDR3 DNA: TGTGCCAGCAGTTTTTACAGGCATGAGCAGTTCTTC
V gene: TRBV9; D gene: .; clone size: .; J gene: TRBJ2-3; CDR3 protein: CASGGSESSTDTQYF; CDR3 DNA: TGTGCCAGTGGCGGCTCGGAGAGCAGCACAGATACGCAGTATTTT
V gene: TRBV7-9; D gene: TRBD2; clone size: .; J gene: TRBJ2-1; CDR3 protein: CASRGTSGGGNSYNEQFF; CDR3 DNA: TGTGCCAGCAGGGGGACTAGCGGGGGCGGAAACTCCTACAATGAGCAGTTCTTC
V gene: TRBV7-9; D gene: .; clone size: few; J gene: TRBJ1-1; CDR3 protein: CASSSPQGSNTEAFF; CDR3 DNA: TGTGCCAGCAGCTCCCCCCAGGGTTCGAACACTGAAGCTTTCTTT
V gene: TRBV7-9; D gene: .; clone size: many; J gene: TRBJ1-2; CDR3 protein: CASSLGAGPDGYTF; CDR3 DNA: TGTGCCAGCAGCTTAGGGGCCGGACCGGATGGCTACACCTTC
V gene: TRBV6-1; D gene: .; clone size: .; J gene: TRBJ1-3; CDR3 protein: CASSGWGKGHSGNTIYF; CDR3 DNA: TGTGCCAGCTCCGGGTGGGGGAAGGGGCACTCTGGAAACACCATATATTTT
V gene: TRBV6-2/TRBV6-3; D gene: .; clone size: .; J gene: TRBJ2-1; CDR3 protein: CASSYTTFNEQFF; CDR3 DNA: TGTGCCAGCAGTTACACGACCTTCAATGAGCAGTTCTTC
V gene: TRBV12-3/TRBV12-4; D gene: .; clone size: .; J gene: TRBJ1-3; CDR3 protein: CASSFSGARSGNTIYF; CDR3 DNA: TGTGCCAGCAGTTTTAGCGGGGCCCGGTCTGGAAACACCATATATTTT
V gene: TRBV4-2; D gene: .; clone size: .; J gene: TRBJ1-5; CDR3 protein: CASSQDNRQYSNQPQHF; CDR3 DNA: TGTGCCAGCAGCCAAGATAACCGGCAGTATAGCAATCAGCCCCAGCATTTT
V gene: TRBV2; D gene: .; clone size: few; J gene: TRBJ2-1; CDR3 protein: CASSDLVRNEQFF; CDR3 DNA: TGTGCCAGCAGTGATTTAGTGCGCAATGAGCAGTTCTTC
V gene: TRBV5-6; D gene: .; clone size: once; J gene: TRBJ1-2; CDR3 protein: CASSSPKQGWRYGYTF; CDR3 DNA: TGTGCCAGCAGCAGCCCGAAACAGGGTTGGAGGTATGGCTACACCTTC
V gene: TRBV6-6; D gene: .; clone size: .; J gene: TRBJ2-1; CDR3 protein: CASSYSVLNEQFF; CDR3 DNA: TGTGCCAGCAGTTACTCGGTCCTCAATGAGCAGTTCTTC
V gene: TRBV9; D gene: .; clone size: .; J gene: TRBJ2-1; CDR3 protein: CASSVEPGTGSYNEQFF; CDR3 DNA: TGTGCCAGCAGCGTAGAACCGGGGACCGGCTCCTACAATGAGCAGTTCTTC
V gene: TRBV7-9; D gene: .; clone size: .; J gene: TRBJ1-6; CDR3 protein: CASSLGPGPGLGSSLHF; CDR3 DNA: TGTGCCAGCAGCTTAGGACCTGGGCCCGGATTGGGTTCATCCCTCCACTTT
V gene: TRBV27; D gene: .; clone size: .; J gene: TRBJ1-1; CDR3 protein: CASSSPGQNTEAFF; CDR3 DNA: TGTGCCAGCAGTTCCCCGGGGCAGAACACTGAAGCTTTCTTT
V gene: TRBV12-3/TRBV12-4; D gene: TRBD1; clone size: .; J gene: TRBJ1-2; CDR3 protein: CASSDRGPYGYTF; CDR3 DNA: TGTGCCAGCAGTGACAGGGGGCCGTATGGCTACACCTTC
V gene: TRBV7-9; D gene: .; clone size: few; J gene: TRBJ2-5; CDR3 protein: CAEKERTYQETQYF; CDR3 DNA: TGTGCTGAGAAAGAACGGACGTACCAAGAGACCCAGTACTTC
V gene: TRBV27; D gene: .; clone size: .; J gene: TRBJ2-1; CDR3 protein: CASSLAVPTNNEQFF; CDR3 DNA: TGTGCCAGCAGTTTGGCAGTACCTACGAACAATGAGCAGTTCTTC
V gene: TRBV7-6; D gene: TRBD2; clone size: many; J gene: TRBJ2-1; CDR3 protein: CASSPLWGGDLYNEQFF; CDR3 DNA: TGTGCCAGCAGCCCCTTATGGGGGGGGGATCTGTACAATGAGCAGTTCTTC
V gene: TRBV27; D gene: .; clone size: .; J gene: TRBJ2-7; CDR3 protein: CASRGGRGYVHEQYF; CDR3 DNA: TGTGCCAGCAGAGGGGGTAGGGGGTACGTCCACGAGCAGTACTTC
V gene: TRBV20-1; D gene: TRBD1; clone size: .; J gene: TRBJ1-6; CDR3 protein: CSARDSRQGSSPLHF; CDR3 DNA: TGCAGTGCTAGAGATTCCAGACAGGGGTCTTCACCCCTCCACTTT
V gene: TRBV12-3/TRBV12-4; D gene: .; clone size: .; J gene: TRBJ1-3; CDR3 protein: CASSSARAAGNTIYF; CDR3 DNA: TGTGCCAGCAGTTCGGCAAGGGCGGCTGGAAACACCATATATTTT
V gene: TRBV6-1; D gene: .; clone size: .; J gene: TRBJ2-7; CDR3 protein: CASSPGPSGREQYF; CDR3 DNA: TGTGCCAGCAGCCCGGGTCCCTCGGGACGCGAGCAGTACTTC
V gene: TRBV6-2/TRBV6-3; D gene: .; clone size: .; J gene: TRBJ2-3; CDR3 protein: CASRSDRYTDTQYF; CDR3 DNA: TGTGCCAGCAGATCCGATAGATACACAGATACGCAGTATTTT
V gene: TRBV14; D gene: .; clone size: few; J gene: TRBJ2-3; CDR3 protein: CASSQGTGGYTDTQYF; CDR3 DNA: TGTGCCAGCAGCCAAGGGACGGGGGGCTACACAGATACGCAGTATTTT
V gene: TRBV4-3; D gene: .; clone size: .; J gene: TRBJ1-1; CDR3 protein: CASSQTRQATMNTEAFF; CDR3 DNA: TGCGCCAGCAGCCAGACTCGACAGGCCACCATGAACACTGAAGCTTTCTTT
V gene: TRBV5-6; D gene: .; clone size: .; J gene: TRBJ1-1; CDR3 protein: CASDSGDTEAFF; CDR3 DNA: TGTGCCAGCGATTCGGGGGACACTGAAGCTTTCTTT
V gene: TRBV12-3/TRBV12-4; D gene: TRBD1; clone size: few; J gene: TRBJ2-1; CDR3 protein: CASRGTGIYNEQFF; CDR3 DNA: TGTGCCAGCAGGGGGACAGGGATCTACAATGAGCAGTTCTTC
V gene: TRBV27; D gene: TRBD1; clone size: few; J gene: TRBJ2-7; CDR3 protein: CASSQTGGTYEQYF; CDR3 DNA: TGTGCCAGCAGCCAGACAGGGGGAACCTACGAGCAGTACTTC
V gene: TRBV2; D gene: TRBD1; clone size: few; J gene: TRBJ2-6; CDR3 protein: CAFPGQGAAGANVLTF; CDR3 DNA: TGTGCCTTCCCCGGACAGGGGGCGGCTGGGGCCAACGTCCTGACTTTC
V gene: TRBV7-9; D gene: .; clone size: few; J gene: TRBJ1-2; CDR3 protein: CASSRNIVEGYTF; CDR3 DNA: TGTGCCAGCAGCCGTAATATCGTGGAAGGCTACACCTTC
V gene: TRBV12-3/TRBV12-4; D gene: .; clone size: few; J gene: TRBJ1-5; CDR3 protein: CASRGGRGQPQHF; CDR3 DNA: TGTGCCAGCAGGGGGGGCAGGGGTCAGCCCCAGCATTTT
V gene: TRBV27; D gene: .; clone size: few; J gene: TRBJ1-5; CDR3 protein: CASRPTRYSNQPQHF; CDR3 DNA: TGTGCCAGCAGGCCGACAAGGTATAGCAATCAGCCCCAGCATTTT